Presented here are 28 T cell receptor beta chains from one specimen sequenced in a study of blood T cell repertoires in COVID-19. The protocol was immunoSEQ multiplex PCR, while the TCRdb copy is restricted to in-frame clones and leaves out a portion. The data contain about 200,000 clones, about 76% of them singletons. Sequenced material: PBMCs or T cells enriched from blood (not recorded which). The receptor source for this set is a woman aged 50 to 60 with acute COVID-19.

The chain recombines TRBV15 with TRBJ1-4; D remains ambiguous. Germline CDR1 is LNHNV and CDR2 is YYDKDF (reference sequence). Between the trimmed V and J ends, which lost 5 bases and 7 bases, there was a span of 11 bases. The CDR3 contains 13 residues. The CDR3 is CATSPGEGEKLFF. Written as DNA, the CDR3 is TGTGCCACCAGCCCCGGGGAGGGTGAAAAACTGTTTTTT.

The V gene is TRBV7-2, the J gene TRBJ2-5, with 7 nucleotides matching TRBD2. The ends lost 5 bases at V and 4 bases at J; junction bases unmatched: 16. This CDR3 comprises 17 residues. Looked up from germline, CDR1 is SGHTA and CDR2 is FQGNSA. The CDR3 spells CASSPDGRVWSGETQYF. In nucleotides, the CDR3 is TGTGCCAGCAGCCCTGATGGGAGGGTTTGGAGTGGAGAGACCCAGTACTTC.

The table lists this clone with a count of one. The rearrangement links TRBV27 to TRBJ1-2; a weak D match, TRBD1 (6 bases). Germline CDR1 and CDR2: MNHEY and SMNVEV (reference sequence). This CDR3 is 16 amino acids long. Deletions cut 5 bases from V and 2 bases from J, with 18 bases between. CDR3 nucleotide sequence: TGTGCCAGCAGTCCAAGCCAGGGGAGGGGGAACTATGGCTACACCTTC. Its protein product is CASSPSQGRGNYGYTF.

The chain employs TRBV19 and TRBJ1-1; D gene uncertain. The length of the CDR3 is 15 residues. Trimming removed 4 bases from V and 0 bases from J, with 12 bases in between. CDR1 LNHDA and CDR2 SQIVND come from the germline V gene (reference sequence). The CDR3: CASSRYGSLNTEAFF. In nucleotides, the CDR3 is TGTGCCAGTAGTAGATACGGGTCCTTGAACACTGAAGCTTTCTTT.

The chain has TRBV19 and TRBJ2-2; 7 nucleotides align to TRBD2. The CDR3 has 18 amino acids. Germline assignment: CDR1 LNHDA and CDR2 SQIVND (reference sequence). V shed 4 bases, J shed 4 bases, and the junction held 15 bases outside the gene matches. The CDR3 DNA is TGTGCCAGTAGTACCTTCTCTGGAGCGGGAAGGGGCACCGGGGAGCTGTTTTTT. This gives the protein CASSTFSGAGRGTGELFF.

The chain recombines TRBV6-5 with TRBJ1-5; no clear D. V lost 7 bases and J lost 2, with 12 bases in between. The V gene's germline CDR1 is MNHEY and CDR2 SVGAGI. This CDR3 comprises 14 residues. CDR3 nucleotide sequence: TGTGCCAGCAAGACCCTGGGAGGCAATCAGCCCCAGCATTTT. Its translation: CASKTLGGNQPQHF.

The sample holds one count of this clone. Other nucleotide sequences from this sample produce the same CDR3. The chain links TRBV19 to TRBJ2-7; 7 positions match TRBD1. Germline CDR1 LNHDA, CDR2 SQIVND (reference sequence). The J segment lost 2 bases and the V segment lost 5 bases, leaving 6 bases of the junction unmatched. CDR3 length: 14 amino acids. CDR3 in DNA: TGTGCCAGTAGTCGGACAGGAAACACCTACGAGCAGTACTTC. It translates to CASSRTGNTYEQYF.

This sequence joins TRBV5-1 and TRBJ2-1, with TRBD2 as a possible D gene (6 bases). The CDR3 sequence is 17 residues long. CDR1 is SGHRS and CDR2 is YFSETQ in the germline V gene. V was pared by 2 bases and J by 6 bases, with 21 bases between. In DNA, the CDR3 is TGCGCCAGCAGCTTCTTTATAGCGGCCGGAGGATCCAATGAGCAGTTCTTC. Translated: CASSFFIAAGGSNEQFF.

This clone has a handful of counts. The chain links TRBV2 to TRBJ1-2, with 7 bases aligning to TRBD1. The CDR3 totals 18 residues. The junction had 16 bases not matched to a gene; V was cut back by 6 bases and J by 0 bases. Germline CDR1 and CDR2: SNHLY and FYNNEI. Here the CDR3 DNA reads TGTGCCAGCAGGCACCGGTCAACAGGGGCTCCAGCTAACTATGGCTACACCTTC. It is translated as CASRHRSTGAPANYGYTF.

This sequence joins TRBV5-1 and TRBJ2-3; 7 positions match TRBD2. Germline CDR1 reads SGHRS; CDR2 reads YFSETQ. V was pared by 0 bases and J by 4 bases, with 8 bases of the junction left unmatched. The CDR3 length is 16 residues. The CDR3 nucleotides read TGCGCCAGCAGCTTGGGGGCGGGGGTTACGGCAGATACGCAGTATTTT. This translates into CASSLGAGVTADTQYF.

J is TRBJ2-5 and V is TRBV2; 7 nucleotides match TRBD2. This CDR3 has 18 residues. Germline CDR1 reads SNHLY; CDR2 reads FYNNEI. V lost 8 bases and J lost 0; bases outside the gene matches: 18. The chain's CDR3 is CASAYPGGPHSYQETQYF. CDR3 coding DNA: TGTGCCAGCGCTTACCCGGGGGGACCTCATTCGTACCAAGAGACCCAGTACTTC.

The V call is TRBV3-1 (or the pseudogene TRBV3-2), the J call TRBJ2-2, with D perhaps matching TRBD1 (5 bases). Germline V lookup: CDR1 LGHDT, CDR2 YNNKEL (reference sequence). V shed 1 base and J shed 0 bases, with 15 bases lying between them. The CDR3 contains 18 residues. The CDR3 coding sequence is TGTGCCAGCAGCCAAGTGCTTCCGGGCAGGGCGAACACCGGGGAGCTGTTTTTT. Protein sequence: CASSQVLPGRANTGELFF.

The V call is TRBV30, the J call TRBJ1-1, with no clear D. This CDR3 spans 14 amino acids. The germline V gene has CDR1 GTSNPN and CDR2 SVGIG (reference sequence). V lost 4 bases to trimming and J lost 3 bases, with 15 bases between them. The CDR3 coding sequence is TGTGCCTGGAATTTCGGAGAGGTATACACTGAAGCTTTCTTT. Translated, it gives CAWNFGEVYTEAFF.

This clone appeared a single time. The rearrangement uses TRBV2 and TRBJ2-3; possibly TRBD2 for D (6 bases). This CDR3 has 15 amino acids. V lost 10 bases to trimming and J lost 2 bases, with 19 bases between them. Germline-derived CDR1 and CDR2 are SNHLY and FYNNEI. The CDR3 DNA reads as TGTGCCACCAAGCCCACCGGGGGTAACACAGATACGCAGTATTTT. Amino acids: CATKPTGGNTDTQYF.

The rearrangement uses TRBV5-6 and TRBJ1-2, with 10 bases that match TRBD1. J gave up 4 bases and V 2 bases, and 8 bases lay outside the gene matches. The CDR3 is 16 residues long. The germline gives CDR1 SGHDT, CDR2 YYEEEE. The CDR3 reads CASSLRTGGFRYGYTF. The CDR3 nucleotides are TGTGCCAGCAGCTTAAGGACAGGGGGTTTTCGCTATGGCTACACCTTC. The full variable domain, in which reference TRBV5-6 and TRBJ1-2 provide the parts outside the CDR3, is DAGVTQSPTHLIKTRGQQVTLRCSPKSGHDTVSWYQQALGQGPQFIFQYYEEEERQRGNFPDRFSGHQFPNYSSELNVNALLLGDSALYLCASSLRTGGFRYGYTFGSGTRLTVV.

The rearrangement uses TRBV28 and TRBJ1-6; perhaps TRBD1 as D (6 bases). Trimming removed 6 bases from V and 7 bases from J, with 16 bases in between. Germline CDR1 MDHEN, CDR2 SYDVKM. The CDR3 contains 15 residues. CDR3 DNA: TGTGCCAGCAGCCTCCTTCGGGGGGCAAATTCACCCCTCCACTTT. This translates into CASSLLRGANSPLHF.

The J gene is TRBJ1-5, the V gene TRBV27, with a weak D call TRBD1 (6 bases). V shed 5 bases and J shed 1 base, with 36 bases lying between them. The CDR3 loop spans 23 amino acids. In germline, CDR1 is MNHEY, CDR2 SMNVEV (reference sequence). CDR3 nucleotide sequence: TGTGCCAGCAGTCAAAAGGGAGCCCCCAGGGACACGCGCCGATGGGGAAGCAATCAGCCCCAGCATTTT. Its protein is CASSQKGAPRDTRRWGSNQPQHF.

The chain uses TRBV2 and TRBJ1-5; D unresolved. The CDR3 extends over 17 amino acids. Germline lookup yields CDR1 SNHLY and CDR2 FYNNEI. Trimming removed 6 bases at V and 0 bases at J, with 18 bases between. CDR3: CASSGIISLYSNQPQHF. In nucleotides, the CDR3 is TGTGCCAGCAGCGGGATTATAAGCCTATATAGCAATCAGCCCCAGCATTTT.

The genes are TRBV29-1 and TRBJ1-4, with 10 bases lining up with TRBD1. The trim removed 7 bases at V and 1 base at J, leaving 3 bases unmatched. The length of the CDR3 is 14 residues. CDR1 SQVTM and CDR2 ANQGSEA come from the germline V gene. CDR3 loop: CSGGDRGTNEKLFF. The CDR3 DNA follows: TGCAGCGGAGGGGACAGGGGAACTAATGAAAAACTGTTTTTT.

V is TRBV28 and J is TRBJ1-1, with 7 bases that match TRBD1. CDR1 and CDR2 (germline): MDHEN, SYDVKM. J gave up 3 bases and V 5 bases, and 3 bases lay outside the gene matches. The length of the CDR3 is 13 residues. CDR3 DNA: TGTGCCAGCAGTATCGGGACAGACACTGAAGCTTTCTTT. Translating it yields CASSIGTDTEAFF.

The CDR3: CASSLGGVFGNTIYF. As DNA, the CDR3 is TGTGCCAGCAGCTTAGGGGGGGTCTTTGGAAACACCATATATTTT. This sequence joins TRBV11-2 and TRBJ1-3; the D gene is possibly TRBD1 (5 bases). CDR3 length: 15 residues. Per the germline V gene, CDR1 is SGHAT and CDR2 is FQNNGV. V was trimmed by 1 base and J by 3 bases, leaving 10 bases between them.

The CDR3 DNA follows: TGTGCCAGCAGCTCCGAACATCTAGCCAAAAACATTCAGTACTTC. Its translation is CASSSEHLAKNIQYF. This chain links TRBV28 with TRBJ2-4; D is ambiguous. CDR3 length: 15 amino acids. The germline V and J ends were trimmed by 6 bases and 0 bases, with 12 bases remaining between them. Germline V gene lookup returns CDR1 MDHEN and CDR2 SYDVKM.

Of note for this clone: Relative to the germline gene, one junction end is altered; a read error may explain this. The chain uses TRBV11-2 and TRBJ1-3; no reliable D call. Germline values: CDR1 SGHAT, CDR2 FQNNGV. The CDR3 extends over 14 amino acids. The DNA of the CDR3 is TGTGCCAGCAGGTTAGGAGTCTCTGGAAACACCATATATTTT. Translated: CASRLGVSGNTIYF.

The genes are TRBV18 and TRBJ2-7; possibly TRBD1 for D (6 bases). CDR3 length: 12 amino acids. In germline, CDR1 is KGHSH, CDR2 LQKENI. Trimming left V 5 bases short and J 3 bases short, with 8 bases between. CDR3 amino acids: CASSETGYEQYF. As DNA, the CDR3 is TGTGCCAGCTCAGAGACAGGCTACGAGCAGTACTTC.

CDR3 region: CATSPSGQGLTNTGELFF. In DNA form, the CDR3 reads TGTGCCACCAGTCCATCGGGACAGGGGCTCACGAACACCGGGGAGCTGTTTTTT. This chain connects TRBV24-1 to TRBJ2-2, with TRBD1 matching 10 bases. The CDR3 has 18 residues. CDR1 KGHDR and CDR2 SFDVKD come from the germline V gene. V shed 6 bases, J shed 0 bases, and the junction held 9 bases outside the gene matches.

This chain links TRBV5-1 with TRBJ1-2; TRBD1 might be the D (5 bases). With 3 bases removed from V and 5 bases from J, the gap between germline ends came to 23 bases. The CDR3 has 17 residues. Per the germline V gene, CDR1 is SGHRS and CDR2 is YFSETQ. The CDR3 region is CASSWVEGRGRIYGYTF. The CDR3 nucleotides read TGCGCCAGCAGCTGGGTAGAGGGGAGGGGACGCATTTATGGCTACACCTTC.

This chain uses TRBV4-1 with TRBJ2-3; 14 positions agree with TRBD2. Losses at the gene ends were 0 bases for V and 4 bases for J; bases not matched to a gene: 12. CDR1 is MGHRA, CDR2 YSYEKL, per germline. The length of the CDR3 is 20 residues. CDR3: CASSQDPPGTSGSGADTQYF. In DNA form, the CDR3 reads TGCGCCAGCAGCCAAGATCCCCCCGGGACTAGCGGGAGCGGGGCAGATACGCAGTATTTT.

V is TRBV11-2 and J is TRBJ2-2; D might be TRBD1 (7 bases). Trimming left V 3 bases short and J 6 bases short, with 14 bases between. Germline V lookup: CDR1 SGHAT, CDR2 FQNNGV. The CDR3 spans 15 residues. CDR3 protein: CASSLEGTAAGELFF. The CDR3 coding sequence is TGTGCCAGCAGCTTGGAGGGGACAGCCGCCGGGGAGCTGTTTTTT.